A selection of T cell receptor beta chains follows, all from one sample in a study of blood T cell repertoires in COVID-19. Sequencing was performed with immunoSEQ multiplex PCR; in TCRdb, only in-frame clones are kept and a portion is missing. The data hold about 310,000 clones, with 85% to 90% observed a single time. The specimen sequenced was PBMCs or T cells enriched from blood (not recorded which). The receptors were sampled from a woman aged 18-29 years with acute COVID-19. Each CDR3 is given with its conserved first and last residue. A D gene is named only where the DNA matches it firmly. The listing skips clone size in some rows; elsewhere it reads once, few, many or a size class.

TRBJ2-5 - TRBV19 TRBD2 TGTGCCACCACGACTAGCGGGAGGGGAGAGACCCAGTACTTC CATTTSGRGETQYF
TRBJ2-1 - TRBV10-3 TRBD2 TGTGCCATATATTCTAGCGGGATAAACAATGAGCAGTTCTTC CAIYSSGINNEQFF
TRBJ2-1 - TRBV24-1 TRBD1 TGTGCCACCAGTGATTTGCAAGCGCCAGGGGGTGAGCAGTTCTTC CATSDLQAPGGEQFF
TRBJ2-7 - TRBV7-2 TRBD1 TGTGCCAGCAGCTTAGGACCCCGGGACAGGGAATACGAGCAGTACTTC CASSLGPRDREYEQYF
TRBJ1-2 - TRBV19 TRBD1 TGTGCCAGTATCGTGGGACAGGGCGGCTACACCTTC CASIVGQGGYTF
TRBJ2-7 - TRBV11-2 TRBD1 TGTGCCAGCAGCTTAAAGGGGGCGAAGGGCTACGAGCAGTACTTC CASSLKGAKGYEQYF
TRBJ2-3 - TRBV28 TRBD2 TGTGCCAGCAGTCTAACTAGCGGGAGTCTTAGAGATACGCAGTATTTT CASSLTSGSLRDTQYF
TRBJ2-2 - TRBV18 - TGTGCCAGCTCACCATCCGGACAGTCGGCACCCGGGGAGCTGTTTTTT CASSPSGQSAPGELFF
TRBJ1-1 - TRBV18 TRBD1 TGTGCCAGCTCACACGGACAGGCGCCGACGACGACTGAAGCTTTCTTT CASSHGQAPTTTEAFF
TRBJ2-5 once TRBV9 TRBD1 TGTGCCAGCAGCCCTCGGGACAGACAAGAGACCCAGTACTTC CASSPRDRQETQYF
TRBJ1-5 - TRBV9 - TGTGCCAGCAGCGCAGGAGGTCAGCCCCAGCATTTT CASSAGGQPQHF
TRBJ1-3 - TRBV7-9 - TGTGCCAGCAGCCGCCTAGGGGAAAACACCATATATTTT CASSRLGENTIYF
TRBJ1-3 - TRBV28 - TGTGCCAGCAGTTTCTCCGAGGGAAACACCATATATTTT CASSFSEGNTIYF
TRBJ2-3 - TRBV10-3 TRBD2 TGTGCCATCAGTGAGCAACTAGCGGGCCGTCAATATTTT CAISEQLAGRQYF
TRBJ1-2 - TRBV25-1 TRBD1 TGTGCCAGCAGATCACCCGGGACAGGGGCGGGCTATGGCTACACCTTC CASRSPGTGAGYGYTF
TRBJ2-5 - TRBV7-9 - TGTGCCAACTCCCCGCTTACAGGGACGACGGTGACCCAGTACTTC CANSPLTGTTVTQYF
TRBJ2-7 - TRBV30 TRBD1 TGTGCCTGGGGGGACAGCTACGAGCAGTACTTC CAWGDSYEQYF
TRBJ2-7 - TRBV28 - TGTGCCAGCAGTTTGCAGTCCTACGAGCAGTACTTC CASSLQSYEQYF
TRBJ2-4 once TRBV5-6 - TGTGCCAGCAGCTTTGTAGGGGGTCCCCGGACCAAAAACATTCAGTACTTC CASSFVGGPRTKNIQYF
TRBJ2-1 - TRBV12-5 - TGTGCTAGTGGTTTGGTACGGACAGTGGGTTGGAATGAGCAGTTCTTC CASGLVRTVGWNEQFF
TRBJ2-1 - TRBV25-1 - TGTGCCAGCAGTGCGAAAGCGGTCGTATACAATGAGCAGTTCTTC CASSAKAVVYNEQFF
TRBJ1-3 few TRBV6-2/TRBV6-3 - TGTGCCAGCAGTGGACATCTCTCTGGAAACACCATATATTTT CASSGHLSGNTIYF
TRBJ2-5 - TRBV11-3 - TGTGCCAGCAGCATAAGGGGATTGGGTGGAGAGACCCAGTACTTC CASSIRGLGGETQYF
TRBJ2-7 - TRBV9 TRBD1 TGTGCCAGCAGCCCGCAACCGGGACAGGGGCCCGAGCAGTACTTC CASSPQPGQGPEQYF
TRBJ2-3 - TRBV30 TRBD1 TGTGCCTGGAGCCGACAGGGAGGCACAGATACGCAGTATTTT CAWSRQGGTDTQYF
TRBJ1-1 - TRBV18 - TGTGCCAGCTCACCCACGGACTTGGGGAACACTGAAGCTTTCTTT CASSPTDLGNTEAFF
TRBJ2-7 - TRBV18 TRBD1 TGTGCCAGCTCACCAGTCCCGGACAGGGGGCTCGAGCAGTACTTC CASSPVPDRGLEQYF
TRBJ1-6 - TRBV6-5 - TGTGCCAGCAGTTTGGAGGGTCGAGCTTTTAATTCACCCCTCCACTTT CASSLEGRAFNSPLHF
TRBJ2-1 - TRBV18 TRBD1 TGTGCCAGCTCGCTAAGGACAGGCAATGAGCAGTTCTTC CASSLRTGNEQFF
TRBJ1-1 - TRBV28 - TGTGCCAGCAGTCCGGGACTTGGAGCTTTCTTT CASSPGLGAFF
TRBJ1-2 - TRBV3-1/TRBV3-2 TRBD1 TGTGCCAGCAGCCAAGAAGCAGGGGGCTCTGGCTACACCTTC CASSQEAGGSGYTF
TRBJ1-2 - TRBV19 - TGTGCCAGTAGTACACAGCCGCCCTATGGCTACACCTTC CASSTQPPYGYTF
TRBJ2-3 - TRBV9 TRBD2 TGTGCCAGCAGCAAAGACTATGGCGGGAGTAGCACAGATACGCAGTATTTT CASSKDYGGSSTDTQYF
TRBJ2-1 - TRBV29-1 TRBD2 TGCAGCGTTGGGACTAGTGGGGACAATGAGCAGTTCTTC CSVGTSGDNEQFF
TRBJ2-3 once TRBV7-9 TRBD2 TGTGCCAGCAGCTTAAGTCGACTAGCGGGAGGAAGGACAGATACGCAGTATTTT CASSLSRLAGGRTDTQYF
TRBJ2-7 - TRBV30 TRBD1 TGTGCCTGGGGACAGGGGGACGGCTACGAGCAGTACTTC CAWGQGDGYEQYF
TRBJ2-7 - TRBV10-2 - TGCGGGGCGGGCAGCTCCTACGAGCAGTACTTC CGAGSSYEQYF
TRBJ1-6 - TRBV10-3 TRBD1 TGTGCCATCAGTGACCCCCCAGGACAGGGGGAAAGATCACCCCTCCACTTT CAISDPPGQGERSPLHF
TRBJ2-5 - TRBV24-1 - TGTGCCACCAGTGATTCAACGGGATCTCAAGAGACCCAGTACTTC CATSDSTGSQETQYF
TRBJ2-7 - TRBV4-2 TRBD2 TGTGCCAGCAGCCAGGGAGGATTTCCTAGCGGACTCTACGAGCAGTACTTC CASSQGGFPSGLYEQYF
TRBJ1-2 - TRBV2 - TGTGCCAGCAGTCGTGGCGGTTTGAACGGCTACACCTTC CASSRGGLNGYTF
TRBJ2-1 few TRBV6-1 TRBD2 TGTGCCAGCAGTGAACTAGCGGGAGGGCCGGATGAGCAGTTCTTC CASSELAGGPDEQFF
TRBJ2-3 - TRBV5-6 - TGTGCCAGCAGCTTCCCCCGCGCAGATACGCAGTATTTT CASSFPRADTQYF
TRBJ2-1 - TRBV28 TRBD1 TGTGCCAGCACTCATTCCCAACCAGGGGGTGAGCAGTTCTTC CASTHSQPGGEQFF
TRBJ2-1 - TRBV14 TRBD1 TGTGCCAGCAGCTTACCGGGACAGATATACAATGAGCAGTTCTTC CASSLPGQIYNEQFF
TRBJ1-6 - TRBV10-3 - TGTGCCATCAGTGAGAACAGGGACTCACCCCTCCACTTT CAISENRDSPLHF
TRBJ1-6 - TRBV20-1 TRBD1 TGCAGTGCTAGTCCGGCCAGGGGGGATTCACCCCTCCACTTT CSASPARGDSPLHF
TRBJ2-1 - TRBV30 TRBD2 TGTGCCTGGAGTGTGGGACTAGCGGGAGAAGGCAATGAGCAGTTCTTC CAWSVGLAGEGNEQFF
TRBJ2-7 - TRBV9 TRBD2 TGTGCCAGCAGCGTAGCTACTGGGGGGACTAGCGGGATCTCCTACGAGCAGTACTTC CASSVATGGTSGISYEQYF